The source of this TCR beta chain is a study of chemoradiotherapy in HPV16-positive cancers. Study-wide results and limits: HPV-responsive T-cell expansion during chemoradiotherapy was linked to improved recurrence-free survival in HPV16-positive patients. Candidate HPV-specific clones and E7-related TCR motifs grew in tumor during treatment.

This clone was recorded a few times. Antigen specificity is unknown. The repertoire was sequenced with immunoSEQ multiplex PCR; TCRdb's copy has only in-frame clones and lacks some. The repertoire includes about 8,100 clones, roughly 70% of them detected once, and less than 25% sits in the top ten. CDR1 and CDR2 (germline): MNHNY, SVGAGI (reference sequence). The CDR3 runs 12 residues. The ends were cut back, 8 bases at V and 8 bases at J, with 10 bases in the middle. The chain joins TRBV6-6 to TRBJ1-6; D may be TRBD1 (6 bases). This sample was gathered from a patient who underwent chemoradiotherapy. This sequence was found in a human donor with HPV-associated anogenital cancer. The CDR3 protein is CASRSGDSPLHF. DNA of the CDR3: TGTGCCAGCCGTTCAGGGGATTCACCCCTCCACTTT.